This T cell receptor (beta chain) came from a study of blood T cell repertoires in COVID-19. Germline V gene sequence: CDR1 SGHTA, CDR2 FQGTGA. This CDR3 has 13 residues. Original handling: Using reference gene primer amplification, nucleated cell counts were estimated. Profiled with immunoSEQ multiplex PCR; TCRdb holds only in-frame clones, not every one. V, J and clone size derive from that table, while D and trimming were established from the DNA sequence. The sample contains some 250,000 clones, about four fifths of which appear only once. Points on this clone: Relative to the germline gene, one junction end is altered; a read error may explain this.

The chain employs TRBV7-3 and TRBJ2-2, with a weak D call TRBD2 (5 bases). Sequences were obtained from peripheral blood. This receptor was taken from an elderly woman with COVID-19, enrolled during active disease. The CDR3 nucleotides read TGTGCCAGCAGCTTATTAGGCACCGGGGAACTGTTTTTT. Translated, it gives CASSLLGTGELFF.